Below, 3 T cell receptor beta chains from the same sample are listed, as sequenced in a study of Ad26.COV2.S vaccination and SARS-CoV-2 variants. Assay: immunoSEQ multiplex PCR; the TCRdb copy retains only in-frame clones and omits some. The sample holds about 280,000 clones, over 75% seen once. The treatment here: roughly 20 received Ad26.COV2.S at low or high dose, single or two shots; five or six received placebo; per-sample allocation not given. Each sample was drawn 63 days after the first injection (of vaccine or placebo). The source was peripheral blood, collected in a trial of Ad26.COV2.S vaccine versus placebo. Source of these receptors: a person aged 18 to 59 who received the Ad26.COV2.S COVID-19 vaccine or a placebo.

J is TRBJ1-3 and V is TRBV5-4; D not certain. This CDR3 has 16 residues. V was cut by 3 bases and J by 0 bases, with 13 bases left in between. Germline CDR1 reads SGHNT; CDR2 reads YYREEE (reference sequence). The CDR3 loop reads CASSWRSRASGNTIYF. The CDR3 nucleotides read TGTGCCAGCAGCTGGAGGTCGAGGGCCTCTGGAAACACCATATATTTT.

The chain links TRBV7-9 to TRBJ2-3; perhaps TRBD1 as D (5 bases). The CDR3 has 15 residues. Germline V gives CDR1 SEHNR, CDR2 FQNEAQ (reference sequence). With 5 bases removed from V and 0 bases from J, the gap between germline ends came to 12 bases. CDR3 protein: CASSLRQPSTDTQYF. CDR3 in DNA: TGTGCCAGCAGCCTCCGACAGCCTAGCACAGATACGCAGTATTTT.

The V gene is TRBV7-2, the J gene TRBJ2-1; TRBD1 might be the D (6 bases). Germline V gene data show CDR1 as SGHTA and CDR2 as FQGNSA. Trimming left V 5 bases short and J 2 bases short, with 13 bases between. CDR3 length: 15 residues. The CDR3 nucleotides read TGTGCCAGCAGCGCCTCGGGGACAACCTACAATGAGCAGTTCTTC. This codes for CASSASGTTYNEQFF.